What follows is one TCR beta chain and its context. CDR3 size: 11 residues. From germline, CDR1 is MNHEY and CDR2 SMNVEV (reference sequence). V lost 3 bases, J lost 8 bases, and 7 bases lay in between. Sequencing used immunoSEQ multiplex PCR; TCRdb keeps in-frame clones, though not all of them. The sample carries about 100,000 clones, roughly 94% recorded once. This record belongs to a study of technical replicates of blood from several donors. J is TRBJ1-1 and V is TRBV27; weak D call: TRBD1 (5 bases). The source material was T cells isolated from PBMCs. This clonotype originated in a human donor in good health. The CDR3 DNA follows: TGTGCCAGCAGTTTCGGGGGGGAAGCTTTCTTT. Amino acid sequence: CASSFGGEAFF.